The 21 T cell receptor beta chains below come from one sample, sequenced in a study of blood T cell repertoires in COVID-19. The method was immunoSEQ multiplex PCR; TCRdb's version includes in-frame clones alone and lacks a portion of them. The table includes roughly 230,000 clones, about 85% detected once. The sample consisted of PBMCs or T cells enriched from blood (not recorded which). The receptor set was obtained from a woman in her 50s who had been exposed to COVID-19.

This chain uses TRBV14 with TRBJ2-5, with 14 positions matching TRBD2. With V trimmed by 4 bases and J by 0 bases, 10 bases remained unmatched. Germline V gene lookup returns CDR1 SGHDN and CDR2 FVKESK. CDR3 size: 19 residues. As DNA, the CDR3 is TGTGCCAGCAGCCTCATGGGGACTAGCGGGGGCCTGTACCAAGAGACCCAGTACTTC. Residues: CASSLMGTSGGLYQETQYF.

V and J are TRBV2 and TRBJ2-7, with 7 positions matching TRBD1. Germline assignment: CDR1 SNHLY and CDR2 FYNNEI. There are 13 residues in the CDR3. The J segment lost 2 bases and the V segment lost 8 bases, leaving 6 bases of the junction unmatched. For the CDR3, the DNA is TGTGCCAGCGACAGGGTATCCCCCTACGAGCAGTACTTC. It translates to CASDRVSPYEQYF.

This clone was detected only once. This rearrangement joins TRBV25-1 to TRBJ2-3, with 12 bases that match TRBD2. CDR1 and CDR2 (germline): MGHDK, SYGVNS. The CDR3 contains 15 residues. The V and J ends lost 8 bases and 7 bases, in that order; junction bases with no gene match: 10. The CDR3 loop reads CASGGASGGANTQYF. CDR3 nucleotide sequence: TGTGCCAGCGGTGGGGCTAGCGGGGGGGCGAATACGCAGTATTTT.

V is TRBV9 and J is TRBJ1-5; 10 nucleotides agree with TRBD1. With V trimmed by 4 bases and J by 1 base, 2 bases remained unmatched. The CDR3 runs to 15 residues. Germline V gene sequence: CDR1 SGDLS, CDR2 YYNGEE. In nucleotides, the CDR3 is TGTGCCAGCAGCCCGGGACAGGGGAGCAATCAGCCCCAGCATTTT. This codes for CASSPGQGSNQPQHF.

The CDR3 loop is CASSLVRGQGEQFF. CDR3 DNA: TGTGCCAGCAGCTTAGTTAGGGGGCAGGGTGAGCAGTTCTTC. The chain recombines TRBV7-9 with TRBJ2-1; 7 bases agree with TRBD1. Germline V gene sequence: CDR1 SEHNR, CDR2 FQNEAQ (reference sequence). The CDR3 covers 14 residues. Germline trimming cut 1 base from V and 9 bases from J; bases unmatched to any gene: 6.

The V call is TRBV15, the J call TRBJ1-4; D is possibly TRBD1 (5 bases). Germline CDR1 and CDR2: LNHNV and YYDKDF (reference sequence). V was pared by 8 bases and J by 4 bases, with 11 bases between. The CDR3 sequence is 13 residues long. The CDR3 spells CATSRQFNEKLFF. CDR3 coding DNA: TGTGCCACCTCGAGACAGTTTAATGAAAAACTGTTTTTT.

This clone occurred once. The chain uses TRBV7-9 and TRBJ2-1, with TRBD2 matching over 8 bases. This CDR3 spans 15 amino acids. In germline, CDR1 is SEHNR, CDR2 FQNEAQ (reference sequence). V lost 1 base to trimming and J lost 4 bases; unmatched junction nucleotides: 3. The CDR3 spells CASSLGGGSYNEQFF. The CDR3 nucleotides are TGTGCCAGCAGCTTAGGCGGGGGGTCTTACAATGAGCAGTTCTTC.

The chain couples TRBV7-8 to TRBJ2-5; D might be TRBD1 (6 bases). CDR1 SGHVS and CDR2 FQNEAQ come from the germline V gene. The CDR3 contains 15 residues. Trimming removed 4 bases from V and 1 base from J, with 13 bases in between. This chain's CDR3 is CASSSRGTSQETQYF. The CDR3 DNA follows: TGTGCCAGCAGCTCCAGGGGCACCTCCCAAGAGACCCAGTACTTC.

The CDR3 region has the DNA TGTGCAAGTCGCTTAGGAAGAGGGAGAGGAACTGAAGCTTTCTTT. As protein: CASRLGRGRGTEAFF. The gene calls are TRBV12-2 and TRBJ1-1. TRBV12-2 has pseudogene status. CDR3 size: 15 residues.

The chain carries TRBV28 and TRBJ1-1; D might be TRBD1 (6 bases). The CDR3 extends over 13 amino acids. Germline assignment: CDR1 MDHEN and CDR2 SYDVKM. Trimming cost V 10 bases and J 5 bases, with 17 bases left between them. The CDR3 DNA is TGTGCCACTCAGGGGTGGGGTAGTACTGAAGCTTTCTTT. Amino acid sequence: CATQGWGSTEAFF.

The sample holds one count of this clone. The chain is built from TRBV21-1 and TRBJ2-2; no DNA check was done on the table's D call, TRBD1. TRBV21-1 is shown as a pseudogene. CDR3 length equals 14 residues. CDR3 sequence: CASTPDRGAGELFF. The CDR3 nucleotides read TGTGCCAGCACGCCTGACAGGGGAGCCGGGGAGCTGTTTTTT.

The V call is TRBV28, the J call TRBJ2-5; possibly TRBD2 for D (6 bases). Germline V gives CDR1 MDHEN, CDR2 SYDVKM. This CDR3 spans 13 amino acids. With 2 bases removed from V and 4 bases from J, the gap between germline ends came to 8 bases. The chain's CDR3 is CASSLTGAETQYF. The CDR3 bases are TGTGCCAGCAGTTTAACGGGAGCAGAGACCCAGTACTTC.

V usage is TRBV29-1 and J usage is TRBJ2-3; D is perhaps TRBD2 (6 bases). V was clipped by 7 bases and J by 6 bases, with 11 bases between them. The CDR3 loop spans 11 amino acids. Looked up from germline, CDR1 is SQVTM and CDR2 is ANQGSEA. CDR3 sequence reads: CSGEGGDTQYF. The DNA for the CDR3 is TGCAGCGGGGAAGGAGGGGATACGCAGTATTTT.

This clone was detected only once. This chain uses TRBV19 with TRBJ1-1, with TRBD1 matching 7 bases. The CDR3 has 15 amino acids. J gave up 1 base and V 5 bases, and 7 bases lay outside the gene matches. Germline loops: CDR1 LNHDA, CDR2 SQIVND (reference sequence). The CDR3 nucleotides read TGTGCCAGTAGTGTTACAGGGGCAGGGAACACTGAAGCTTTCTTT. Protein: CASSVTGAGNTEAFF.

The rearrangement joins TRBV7-6 to TRBJ2-7; tentative D call: TRBD1 (6 bases). CDR3 length: 16 residues. Trimming pared 5 bases from V and 0 bases from J, leaving 17 bases between. In germline, CDR1 is SGHVS, CDR2 FNYEAQ. Here the CDR3 DNA reads TGTGCCAGCAGCCTCCGGACAGACTATTACTCCTACGAGCAGTACTTC. Translation: CASSLRTDYYSYEQYF.

The rearrangement joins TRBV30 to TRBJ1-2; D gene unclear. V was shortened by 0 bases and J by 4 bases, with 12 bases between the two germline ends. The germline gives CDR1 GTSNPN, CDR2 SVGIG (reference sequence). CDR3 length: 14 amino acids. The CDR3 DNA reads as TGTGCCTGGAGTGTGGGTTCCGGAGGCTATGGCTACACCTTC. Translation: CAWSVGSGGYGYTF.

The V and J genes are TRBV7-9 and TRBJ2-7; perhaps TRBD2 as D (5 bases). The CDR3 runs to 15 residues. The germline V gene has CDR1 SEHNR and CDR2 FQNEAQ (reference sequence). V was cut by 5 bases and J by 5 bases, with 19 bases left in between. CDR3 DNA: TGTGCCAGCAGCCGAGCCGGTCGGGGAGTCCACGAGCAGTACTTC. This codes for CASSRAGRGVHEQYF.

V usage is TRBV3-1 (or the pseudogene TRBV3-2) and J usage is TRBJ2-5; D is ambiguous. This CDR3 spans 12 amino acids. Germline CDR1 LGHDT, CDR2 YNNKEL (reference sequence). V lost 0 bases to trimming and J lost 7 bases, with 6 bases between them. Written as DNA, the CDR3 is TGTGCCAGCAGCCAAGAGAGTGGGACCCAGTACTTC. It codes for CASSQESGTQYF.

The rearrangement joins TRBV5-1 to TRBJ1-6; 8 bases line up with TRBD1. This CDR3 is 18 amino acids long. Germline V CDR1 and CDR2: SGHRS, YFSETQ. Trimming removed 1 base from V and 0 bases from J; junction bases left unmatched: 6. The CDR3 protein is CASSLPQGADSYNSPLHF. CDR3 DNA sequence: TGCGCCAGCAGCTTGCCTCAGGGGGCCGACTCCTATAATTCACCCCTCCACTTT.

The chain uses TRBV5-1 and TRBJ2-7; the D is unclear. Germline assignment: CDR1 SGHRS and CDR2 YFSETQ. CDR3 length: 14 amino acids. Trimming stripped 0 bases from V and 0 bases from J, with 7 bases between. CDR3 in DNA: TGCGCCAGCAGCTTGGTCGGTTTCTCCTACGAGCAGTACTTC. As protein: CASSLVGFSYEQYF. The full variable domain, with the rest looked up from reference TRBV5-1 and TRBJ2-7, is KAGVTQTPRYLIKTRGQQVTLSCSPISGHRSVSWYQQTPGQGLQFLFEYFSETQRNKGNFPGRFSGRQFSNSRSEMNVSTLELGDSALYLCASSLVGFSYEQYFGPGTRLTVT.

DNA for the CDR3: TGTGCCAGCAGCCCAATGGGACAGGGGGGAAGGTACGGAAACACCATATATTTT. Its protein is CASSPMGQGGRYGNTIYF. The chain has TRBV7-9 and TRBJ1-3, with 11 bases aligning to TRBD1. Germline trimming cut 5 bases from V and 4 bases from J; bases unmatched to any gene: 13. The CDR3 runs to 18 residues. Germline V lookup: CDR1 SEHNR, CDR2 FQNEAQ (reference sequence).